Detailed here is one T cell receptor beta chain. Using immunoSEQ multiplex PCR, the repertoire was profiled, and TCRdb retains in-frame clones only, with some absent. The repertoire has about 1.5 million clones, more than 95% of them found once; the top ten carry approximately 1.2%. The CDR3 has 16 residues. The germline V gene has CDR1 SGHRS and CDR2 YFSETQ. With V trimmed by 4 bases and J by 6 bases, 12 bases remained unmatched. The data belong to a study of shared clonotypes between healthy human individuals. The source of this sequence is a young man in good health. Sequencing was performed on naive CD4+ T cells sorted from blood. The subset is: CD45RA+ positively selected. This chain uses TRBV5-1 with TRBJ2-3; 9 bases align to TRBD1. In DNA form, the CDR3 reads TGCGCCAGCAGCCTCGGGACAGGGTCTTTCTCTGATACGCAGTATTTT. It yields the protein CASSLGTGSFSDTQYF.